This record covers a single TCR beta chain. Study members were between roughly 18 and 89 years old and lived in over 20 US regions. This sample is part of a study of blood T cell repertoires in COVID-19. Overall study: Samples came from the United States, Italy and Spain, spanning acute and convalescent COVID-19. Sources were T cells, B-cell-depleted T cells, or PBMCs; the material itself was cDNA or gDNA.

CDR3 length equals 13 residues. Germline-derived CDR1 and CDR2 are MNHEY and SVGAGI. V was shortened by 7 bases and J by 5 bases, with 14 bases between the two germline ends. The protocol was immunoSEQ multiplex PCR, while the TCRdb copy is restricted to in-frame clones and leaves out a portion. The repertoire has roughly 160,000 clones, 81% of them found once; the top ten carry about 5.3%. What was sequenced was PBMCs or T cells enriched from blood (not recorded which). The genes are TRBV6-5 and TRBJ1-1; D remains unclear. This TCR came from a woman in her thirties or forties with acute COVID-19. This chain's CDR3 is CASNNRFSTEAFF. The CDR3 DNA is TGTGCCAGCAATAACAGATTCAGTACTGAAGCTTTCTTT.